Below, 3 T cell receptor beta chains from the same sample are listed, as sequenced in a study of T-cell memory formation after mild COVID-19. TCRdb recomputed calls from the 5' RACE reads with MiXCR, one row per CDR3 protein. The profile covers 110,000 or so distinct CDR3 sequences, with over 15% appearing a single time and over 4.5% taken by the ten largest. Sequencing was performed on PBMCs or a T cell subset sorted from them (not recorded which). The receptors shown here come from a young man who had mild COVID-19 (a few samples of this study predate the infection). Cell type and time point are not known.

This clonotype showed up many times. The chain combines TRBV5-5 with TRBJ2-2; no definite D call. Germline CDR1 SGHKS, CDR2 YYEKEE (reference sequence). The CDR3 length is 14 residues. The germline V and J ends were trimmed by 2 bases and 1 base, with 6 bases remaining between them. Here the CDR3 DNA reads TGTGCCAGCAGCTTATCGGGGAACACCGGGGAGCTGTTTTTT. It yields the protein CASSLSGNTGELFF. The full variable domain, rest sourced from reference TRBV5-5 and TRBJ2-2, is DAGVTQSPTHLIKTRGQQVTLRCSPISGHKSVSWYQQVLGQGPQFIFQYYEKEERGRGNFPDRFSARQFPNYSSELNVNALLLGDSALYLCASSLSGNTGELFFGEGSRLTVL.

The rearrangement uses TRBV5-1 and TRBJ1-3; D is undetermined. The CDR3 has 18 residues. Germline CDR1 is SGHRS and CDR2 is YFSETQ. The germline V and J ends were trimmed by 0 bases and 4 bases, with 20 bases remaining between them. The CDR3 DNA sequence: TGCGCCAGCAGCTTGGAAGGCCAAAGAACCGAATGGGGAAACACCATATATTTT. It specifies CASSLEGQRTEWGNTIYF.

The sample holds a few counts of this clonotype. CDR3 sequence (DNA): TGTGCCAGCAGGCTAAGCGTAAGCACAGATACGCAGTATTTT. Translation: CASRLSVSTDTQYF. The rearrangement joins TRBV27 to TRBJ2-3, with no clear D. The CDR3 runs 14 residues. Trimming removed 6 bases at V and 0 bases at J, with 10 bases between. Looked up from germline, CDR1 is MNHEY and CDR2 is SMNVEV (reference sequence).